The rows below give T cell receptor beta chains drawn from one sample of a study of T cell repertoires in cytomegalovirus infection. TCRdb used MiXCR to reprocess the reads, holding one entry per CDR3 protein. Among some 440,000 distinct CDR3 sequences, approximately 30% were seen once, and the ten largest hold roughly an eighth. Sequenced input: PBMCs. The receptors shown here come from a human donor in good health (CMV status not recorded). Some clones in this sample may be carry-over from other donors' samples. Both conserved end residues are part of each CDR3. The D gene is left open where the match is weak. For some rows the clone size is stated as once, few or many, or as a class when expanded; others skip it.

length,D,size,J,V,DNA,CDR3
13,-,few,TRBJ2-1,TRBV2,TGTGCCCGGCTTTTACCACAGCACAATGAGCAGTTCTTC,CARLLPQHNEQFF
14,-,-,TRBJ2-1,TRBV5-1,TGCGCCAGCAGCGTAGCCGGCCTTGGCAATGAGCAGTTCTTC,CASSVAGLGNEQFF
18,TRBD2,-,TRBJ2-4,TRBV27,TGTGCCAGCAACTGGCTAGCGGGGGCAAGACTAGCCAAAAACATTCAGTACTTC,CASNWLAGARLAKNIQYF
17,-,-,TRBJ1-5,TRBV27,TGTGCCAGCAGTTTATGGGCCGGGGGAGGTATAAATCAGCCCCAGCATTTT,CASSLWAGGGINQPQHF
12,-,few,TRBJ2-7,TRBV6-1,TGTGCCAGCAGTGAGGGGTCCTACGAGCAGTACTTC,CASSEGSYEQYF
13,-,-,TRBJ2-3,TRBV20-1,TGCAGTGCTAGACTAGGAGGGGGGGATACGCAGTATTTT,CSARLGGGDTQYF
16,TRBD2,-,TRBJ2-2,TRBV6-8,TGTGCCAGCAGCAATAGCGGGGGACCTAACACCGGGGAGCTGTTTTTT,CASSNSGGPNTGELFF
15,-,-,TRBJ2-5,TRBV20-1,TGCAGTGCTAGGGCCGGTGGTCTCCGGAGCGAGGCCCAGTACTTC,CSARAGGLRSEAQYF
15,-,many,TRBJ2-1,TRBV7-2,TGTGCCAGCAGCCCCTCCACCGGGACCGGCAATGAGCAGTTCTTC,CASSPSTGTGNEQFF
14,-,-,TRBJ1-5,TRBV15,TGTGCCACCAGCAGAGGTCCGAGCAATCAGCCCCAGCATTTT,CATSRGPSNQPQHF
12,-,-,TRBJ1-1,TRBV20-1,TGCAGTGCTAGCTTACAATCCGCTGAAGCTTTCTTT,CSASLQSAEAFF
13,-,-,TRBJ2-5,TRBV15,TGTGCCACCAGCAGAGATCTTCAAGAGACCCAGTACTTC,CATSRDLQETQYF
15,TRBD2,-,TRBJ2-1,TRBV5-1,TGCGCCAGCAGGCCACTAGCGGGGGGGGTCAATGAGCAGTTCTTC,CASRPLAGGVNEQFF
12,-,few,TRBJ2-7,TRBV7-9,TGTGCCAGCAGCTTAGAACCCACCCGGCAGTACTTC,CASSLEPTRQYF
14,-,few,TRBJ2-5,TRBV6-5,TGTGCCAGCAGTTACTTAGGACAGTCCGAGACCCAGTACTTC,CASSYLGQSETQYF
14,-,few,TRBJ2-1,TRBV6-2/TRBV6-3,TGTGCCAGCAGTTCCTTAGCGAAAGACAATGAGCAGTTCTTC,CASSSLAKDNEQFF
16,-,few,TRBJ1-1,TRBV6-4,TGTGCCAGCAACCTGGGAGGACAACGGAACAACACTGAAGCTTTCTTT,CASNLGGQRNNTEAFF
13,TRBD1,few,TRBJ1-1,TRBV12-5,TGTGCTAGTGGTTACCAGGGGGGCACTGAAGCTTTCTTT,CASGYQGGTEAFF
14,TRBD1,-,TRBJ2-3,TRBV19,TGTGCCAGTAGTATATCACAGGGGCCAGATACGCAGTATTTT,CASSISQGPDTQYF
16,TRBD1,many,TRBJ2-7,TRBV7-8,TGTGCCAGCAGCTCACGAGCAGGACAGGGTGGTTACGAGCAGTACTTC,CASSSRAGQGGYEQYF
14,TRBD1,-,TRBJ1-2,TRBV2,TGTGCCAGCAGTTTCACAGGGGCGGACTATGGCTACACCTTC,CASSFTGADYGYTF
13,-,few,TRBJ2-7,TRBV15,TGTGCCACCAGCAGAGACCGATGGCAGGAGCAGTACTTC,CATSRDRWQEQYF
16,-,-,TRBJ2-1,TRBV20-1,TGCAGTGCTAGAGACCCGTCGCTGTCACACGACGATGAGCAGTTCTTC,CSARDPSLSHDDEQFF
12,-,-,TRBJ2-1,TRBV7-9,TGTGCCAGCAGCTTAGTGGCCGATGAGCAGTTCTTC,CASSLVADEQFF
12,-,many,TRBJ2-3,TRBV7-2,TGTGCCAGCAGCCCCATAGGGGATACGCAGTATTTT,CASSPIGDTQYF
12,TRBD1,few,TRBJ2-1,TRBV29-1,TGCAGCCTGTGGACAGGGGACAATGAGCAGTTCTTC,CSLWTGDNEQFF
16,-,-,TRBJ2-7,TRBV7-6,TGTGCCAGCAGCTTAGGCCCCGGTTACATGGGCAACGAGCAGTACTTC,CASSLGPGYMGNEQYF
18,-,once,TRBJ2-1,TRBV24-1,TGTGCCACCAGTGCTCCAACCACGGTGGGGAGCTCCTACAATGAGCAGTTCTTC,CATSAPTTVGSSYNEQFF
16,TRBD1,-,TRBJ2-5,TRBV11-1,TGTGCCAGCAGCGACCGGACGGGACAGGGGGCAGAGACCCAGTACTTC,CASSDRTGQGAETQYF
13,-,few,TRBJ1-1,TRBV28,TGTGCCAGCGGGTGGACGGCGAACACTGAAGCTTTCTTT,CASGWTANTEAFF
14,-,-,TRBJ1-1,TRBV5-1,TGCGCCAGCAGCTTGGGTCCGCAGCCCGGCGAAGCTTTCTTT,CASSLGPQPGEAFF
16,-,-,TRBJ1-6,TRBV19,TGTGCCAGTAGACAATTGGTCAGGGGACCTAATTCACCCCTCCACTTT,CASRQLVRGPNSPLHF
17,-,many,TRBJ1-4,TRBV7-6,TGTGCCAGCAGCCTAGTTCCGGAAGGACTCAATAATGAAAAACTGTTTTTT,CASSLVPEGLNNEKLFF
16,TRBD1,few,TRBJ2-7,TRBV29-1,TGCAGCGTTGGCTCTCGGACCGGGACAGGGGGCCACGAGCAGTACTTC,CSVGSRTGTGGHEQYF
12,-,once,TRBJ1-4,TRBV29-1,TGCAGCGTCGACAGGACTGGGGAAAAACTGTTTTTT,CSVDRTGEKLFF
16,-,many,TRBJ1-5,TRBV7-2,TGTGCCAGCAGCCTAAACCCACAGGAGGAGAATCAGCCCCAGCATTTT,CASSLNPQEENQPQHF
14,TRBD1,-,TRBJ1-4,TRBV2,TGTGCCAGCAGACAGACAGGGGTTGCCGAAAAACTGTTTTTT,CASRQTGVAEKLFF
13,-,few,TRBJ1-3,TRBV4-1,TGCGCCAGCCACGATGTGTTCCGGAACACCATATATTTT,CASHDVFRNTIYF
14,-,many,TRBJ1-1,TRBV12-3/TRBV12-4,TGTGCCAGCAGTTTCCGGGACACCCACACTGAAGCTTTCTTT,CASSFRDTHTEAFF
18,-,-,TRBJ2-1,TRBV7-2,TGTGCCAGCAGCACCACTCCGGGGGTCTCCTCAGTCCCCAATGAGCAGTTCTTC,CASSTTPGVSSVPNEQFF
14,-,few,TRBJ1-4,TRBV5-1,TGCGCCAGCAGCCGTGACACCAGCCGAGGAAAACTGTTTTTT,CASSRDTSRGKLFF